This is a list of T cell receptor beta chains from one sample in a study of PD-1 blockade in classical Hodgkin lymphoma. Sequencing was performed with immunoSEQ multiplex PCR; in TCRdb, only in-frame clones are kept and a portion is missing. The profile shows approximately 38,000 clones, 77% of them singletons. The specimen was peripheral blood mononuclear cells (PBMCs), collected before the fourth cycle of nivolumab. These receptors were collected from a human donor with classical Hodgkin lymphoma. Each CDR3 is given without its conserved first and last residue.

v_gene,j_gene,CDR3aa
TRBV2,TRBJ2-1,ASADRVAYNEQF
TRBV19,TRBJ2-7,ASSLGITYEQY
TRBV19,TRBJ1-6,ASSIRVSGQNSPLH
TRBV7-8,TRBJ2-1,ASKRAGGNEQF
TRBV4-3,TRBJ1-6,ASSPSRVNSPLH
TRBV11-2,TRBJ1-2,ASSRSNFLRDGYT
TRBV19,TRBJ2-7,ASSRFGVWSGEQY
TRBV19,TRBJ2-7,ASGSYEQY
TRBV4-3,TRBJ2-2,ASSQESAVNTGELF
TRBV6-1,TRBJ1-3,ASSKDRGRLRGGNTIY
TRBV6-5,TRBJ2-2,ASSYSRGLEGGELF
TRBV21-1,TRBJ2-3,ASSKVVTTTGDTQY
TRBV5-4,TRBJ2-1,ASSLDSYNEQF
TRBV18,TRBJ1-2,ASSPGNRAHYGYT
TRBV14,TRBJ2-2,ASSRRGLSRVNTGELF
TRBV9,TRBJ2-7,ASSVRGGGGADEQY
TRBV4-1,TRBJ1-1,ASSLATVYTEAF
TRBV25-1,TRBJ1-1,ASSDPSSRGQTEAF
TRBV7-2,TRBJ2-3,ASSHHPTGEFTDTQY
TRBV28,TRBJ1-1,ASSKTGRNTEAF
TRBV7-2,TRBJ1-5,ASSTGQGYNQPQH
TRBV27,TRBJ2-4,ASSLLGAKNIQY
TRBV30,TRBJ1-2,AWSINTNYGYT
TRBV7-7,TRBJ2-2,ASSLTGPPNTGELF
TRBV6-7,TRBJ2-3,ASSETSGGILYHTQY
TRBV7-2,TRBJ2-1,ASSPQGLSSYNEQF
TRBV6-1,TRBJ1-4,ASSEGRGAGTNEKLF
TRBV5-1,TRBJ1-1,ASSLGGAVTEAF